Listed below are T cell receptor beta chains from one sample, sequenced in a study of human thymus T cells. Some clones are missing from TCRdb's copy, which holds only in-frame ones; the method was immunoSEQ multiplex PCR. The data hold tens of thousands of clones, with about 96% observed a single time. Sample: thymus tissue. These receptors were taken from a boy younger than two with a congenital heart defect but otherwise immunologically healthy. Each CDR3 is given with its conserved first and last residue. The D gene is left open where the match is weak. Clone size is given for some rows only: seen once, a few or many times, or a class if the clone is expanded.

>.|TRBJ1-1|TRBV6-4|.
TGTGCCAGCAGCCCCGGGCCTTATCAGGTCGCTGAAGCTTTCTTT
CASSPGPYQVAEAFF
>.|TRBJ1-5|TRBV19|.
TGTGCCAGCCGCGTTTTGGGAGGGTGTTATCAGCCCCAGCATTTT
CASRVLGGCYQPQHF
>TRBD2|TRBJ2-7|TRBV5-1|.
TGCGCCAGCAGGGACGCTAGCGGGAGGGCCTACGAGCAGTACTTC
CASRDASGRAYEQYF
>.|TRBJ2-7|TRBV11-2|once
TGTGCCAGCAGCTTAGGCGGGGGCCCAATCTACGAGCAGTACTTC
CASSLGGGPIYEQYF
>.|TRBJ2-2|TRBV9|.
TGTGCCAGCAGCGTAGATTTTATCGTCAGAGGGGAGACCGGGGAGCTGTTTTTT
CASSVDFIVRGETGELFF
>.|TRBJ2-1|TRBV4-1|.
TGCGCCAGCAGCCAAGATTACTGGTGCATGAACTACAATGAGCAGTTCTTC
CASSQDYWCMNYNEQFF
>.|TRBJ1-2|TRBV20-1|.
TGCAGTGCTACAGGGTTCTATGGCTACACCTTC
CSATGFYGYTF
>.|TRBJ1-4|TRBV5-1|.
TGCGCCAGCAGCTTAACAGTTGCCGAAAAACTGTTTTTT
CASSLTVAEKLFF
>.|TRBJ2-3|TRBV10-3|.
TGTGCCACCTTCCCCAGGGCATCAACCGATACGCAGTATTTT
CATFPRASTDTQYF
>TRBD1|TRBJ2-1|TRBV27|.
TGTGCCAGCAGGATGACTCGACAGGGGAATGAGCAGTTCTTC
CASRMTRQGNEQFF
>.|TRBJ2-2|TRBV6-1|.
TGTGCCAGCAACCTAGCGAGCAACACCGGGGAGCTGTTTTTT
CASNLASNTGELFF
>TRBD1|TRBJ1-5|TRBV7-2|once
TGTGCCAGCAGCGTCGGGACAGGTGTTTTGTATCAGCCCCAGCATTTT
CASSVGTGVLYQPQHF
>.|TRBJ2-1|TRBV5-1|.
TGCGCCAGCAGCTTGGCTCCCCAAAACTACAATGAGCAGTTCTTC
CASSLAPQNYNEQFF
>.|TRBJ2-7|TRBV11-2|.
TGTGCCAGCAGCTTAGATTGCCCTTCCGGGATCTACGAGCAGTACTTC
CASSLDCPSGIYEQYF
>.|TRBJ1-4|TRBV6-1|.
TGTGCCAGCAGTGACACAAGGGATGAAAAACTGTTTTTT
CASSDTRDEKLFF
>.|TRBJ2-5|TRBV11-2|.
TGTGCCAGCAGCTTAGTGGGACCCCCGTCGGAGACCCAGTACTTC
CASSLVGPPSETQYF
>TRBD2|TRBJ2-3|TRBV28|.
TGTGCCAGCAGTTGGGACCTCGGGGCCAGCGGGAGAGGATCAGATACGCAGTATTTT
CASSWDLGASGRGSDTQYF
>TRBD1|TRBJ1-2|TRBV5-1|.
TGCGCCAGCAGCCAAGGACAGGGACGGGTGTCTGGGAATGGCTACACCTTC
CASSQGQGRVSGNGYTF
>.|TRBJ1-2|TRBV5-3|.
TGTGCCAGAAGCTTACGACCATACAGGGTTCCCACAGCTAACTATGGCTACACCTTC
CARSLRPYRVPTANYGYTF
>TRBD1|TRBJ2-5|TRBV7-2|.
TGTGCCAGCAGCTTGGGATTAGGGACAGGGAGGGAGACCCAGTACTTC
CASSLGLGTGRETQYF